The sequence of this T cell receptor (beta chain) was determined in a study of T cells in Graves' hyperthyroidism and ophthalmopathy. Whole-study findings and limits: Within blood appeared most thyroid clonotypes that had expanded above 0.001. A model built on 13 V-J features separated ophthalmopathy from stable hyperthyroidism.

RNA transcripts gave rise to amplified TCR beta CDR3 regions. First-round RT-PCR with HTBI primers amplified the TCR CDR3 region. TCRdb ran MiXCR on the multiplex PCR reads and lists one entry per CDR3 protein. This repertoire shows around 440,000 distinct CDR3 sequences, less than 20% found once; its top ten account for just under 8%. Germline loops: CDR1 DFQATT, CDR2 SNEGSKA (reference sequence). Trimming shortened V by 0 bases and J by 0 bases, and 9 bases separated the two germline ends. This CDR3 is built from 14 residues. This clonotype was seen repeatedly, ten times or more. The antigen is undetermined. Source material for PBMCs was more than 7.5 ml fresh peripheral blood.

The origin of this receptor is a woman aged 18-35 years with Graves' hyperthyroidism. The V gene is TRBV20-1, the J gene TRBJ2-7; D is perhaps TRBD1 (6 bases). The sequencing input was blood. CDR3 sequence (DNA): TGCAGTGCTAGAGATCAGGGGAGCTCCTACGAGCAGTACTTC. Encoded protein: CSARDQGSSYEQYF.